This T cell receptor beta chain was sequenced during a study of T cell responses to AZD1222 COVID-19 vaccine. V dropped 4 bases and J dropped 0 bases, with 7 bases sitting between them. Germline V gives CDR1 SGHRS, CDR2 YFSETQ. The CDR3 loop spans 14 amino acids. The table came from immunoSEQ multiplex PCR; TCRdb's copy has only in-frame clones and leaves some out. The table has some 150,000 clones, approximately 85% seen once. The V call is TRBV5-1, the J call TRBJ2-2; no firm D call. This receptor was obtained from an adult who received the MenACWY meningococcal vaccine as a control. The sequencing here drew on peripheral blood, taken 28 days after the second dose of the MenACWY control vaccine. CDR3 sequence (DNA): TGCGCCAGCAGCGCCCGGACGAACACCGGGGAGCTGTTTTTT. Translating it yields CASSARTNTGELFF. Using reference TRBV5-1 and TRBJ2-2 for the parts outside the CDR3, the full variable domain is KAGVTQTPRYLIKTRGQQVTLSCSPISGHRSVSWYQQTPGQGLQFLFEYFSETQRNKGNFPGRFSGRQFSNSRSEMNVSTLELGDSALYLCASSARTNTGELFFGEGSRLTVL.